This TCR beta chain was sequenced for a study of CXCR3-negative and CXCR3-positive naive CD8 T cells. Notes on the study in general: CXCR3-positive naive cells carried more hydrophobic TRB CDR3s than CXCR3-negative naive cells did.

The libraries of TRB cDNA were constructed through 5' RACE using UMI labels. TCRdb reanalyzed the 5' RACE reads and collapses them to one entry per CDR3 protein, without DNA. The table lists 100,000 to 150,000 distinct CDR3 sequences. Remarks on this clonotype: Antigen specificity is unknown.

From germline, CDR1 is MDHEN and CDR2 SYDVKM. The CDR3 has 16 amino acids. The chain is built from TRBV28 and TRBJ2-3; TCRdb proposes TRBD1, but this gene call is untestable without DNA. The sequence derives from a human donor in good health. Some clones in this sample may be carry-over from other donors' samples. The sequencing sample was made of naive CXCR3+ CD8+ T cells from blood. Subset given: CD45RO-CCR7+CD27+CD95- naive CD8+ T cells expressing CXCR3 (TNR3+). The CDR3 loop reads CASSLARGASTDTQYF.